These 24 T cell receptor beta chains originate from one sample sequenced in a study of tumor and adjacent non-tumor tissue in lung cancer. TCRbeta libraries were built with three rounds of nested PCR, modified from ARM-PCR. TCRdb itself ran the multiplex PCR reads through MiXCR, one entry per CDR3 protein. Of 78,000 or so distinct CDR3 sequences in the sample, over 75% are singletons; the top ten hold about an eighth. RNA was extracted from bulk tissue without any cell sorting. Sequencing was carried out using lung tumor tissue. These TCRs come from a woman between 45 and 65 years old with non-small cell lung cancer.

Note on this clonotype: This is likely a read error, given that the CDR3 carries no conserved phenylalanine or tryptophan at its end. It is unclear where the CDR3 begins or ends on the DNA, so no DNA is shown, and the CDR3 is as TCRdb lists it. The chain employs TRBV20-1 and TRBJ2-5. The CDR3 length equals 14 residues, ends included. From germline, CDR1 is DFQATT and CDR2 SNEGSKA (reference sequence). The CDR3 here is CSASHQQQKETQYS.

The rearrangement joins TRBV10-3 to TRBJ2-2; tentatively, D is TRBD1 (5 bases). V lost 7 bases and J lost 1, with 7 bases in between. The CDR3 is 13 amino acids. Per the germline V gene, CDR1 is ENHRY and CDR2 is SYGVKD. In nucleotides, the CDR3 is TGTGCCATCAATGACAGGAACACCGGGGAGCTGTTTTTT. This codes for CAINDRNTGELFF.

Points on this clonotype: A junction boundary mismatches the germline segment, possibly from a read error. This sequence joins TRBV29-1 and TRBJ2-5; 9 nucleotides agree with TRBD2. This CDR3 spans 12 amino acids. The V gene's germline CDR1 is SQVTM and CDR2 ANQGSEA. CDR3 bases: TGCAGCACAGGGACTAGCTGGCAGACTCAGTACTTC. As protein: CSTGTSWQTQYF.

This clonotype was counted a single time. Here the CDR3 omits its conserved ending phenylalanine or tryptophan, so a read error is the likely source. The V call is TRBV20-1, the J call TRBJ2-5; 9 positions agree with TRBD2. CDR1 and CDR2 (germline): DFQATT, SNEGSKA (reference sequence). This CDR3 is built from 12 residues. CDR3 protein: CSTRTSAEIQYY. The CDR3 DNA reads TGCAGTACTAGGACTAGCGCAGAGATCCAGTACTAC.

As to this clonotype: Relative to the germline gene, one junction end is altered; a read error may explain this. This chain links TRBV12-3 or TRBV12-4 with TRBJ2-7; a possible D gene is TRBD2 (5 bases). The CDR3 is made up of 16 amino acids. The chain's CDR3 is CANSFARGLISYEQYF. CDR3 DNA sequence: TGTGCCAACAGTTTCGCCCGAGGGCTAATCTCCTACGAGCAGTACTTC.

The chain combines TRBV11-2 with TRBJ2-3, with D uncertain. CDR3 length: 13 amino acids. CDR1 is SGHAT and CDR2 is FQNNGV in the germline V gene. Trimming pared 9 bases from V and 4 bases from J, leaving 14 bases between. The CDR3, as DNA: TGTGCCAGTCGCCCCACCATCTCAGATACGCAGTATTTT. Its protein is CASRPTISDTQYF.

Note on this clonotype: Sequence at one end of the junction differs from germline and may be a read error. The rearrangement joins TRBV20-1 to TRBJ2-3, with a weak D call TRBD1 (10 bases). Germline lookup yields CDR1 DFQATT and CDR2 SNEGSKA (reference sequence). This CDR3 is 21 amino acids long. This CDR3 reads CSANSRQGAVAGVTSTDTHYF. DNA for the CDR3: TGCAGTGCTAATTCCCGACAGGGGGCGGTAGCGGGAGTGACTAGCACAGATACGCATTATTTT.

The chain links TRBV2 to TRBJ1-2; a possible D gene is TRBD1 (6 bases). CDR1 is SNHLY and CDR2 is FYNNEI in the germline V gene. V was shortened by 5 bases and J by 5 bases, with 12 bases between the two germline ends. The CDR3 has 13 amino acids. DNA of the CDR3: TGTGCCAGCAGTAACAGGGCGGAGTATGGCTACACCTTC. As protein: CASSNRAEYGYTF.

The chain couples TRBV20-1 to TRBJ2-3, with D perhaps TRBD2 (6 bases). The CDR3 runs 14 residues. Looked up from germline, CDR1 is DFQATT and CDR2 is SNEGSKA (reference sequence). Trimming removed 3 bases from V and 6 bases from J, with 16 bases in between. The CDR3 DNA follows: TGCAGTGCTAGCACTACTAGTGGGGGGGATACGCAGTATTTT. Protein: CSASTTSGGDTQYF.

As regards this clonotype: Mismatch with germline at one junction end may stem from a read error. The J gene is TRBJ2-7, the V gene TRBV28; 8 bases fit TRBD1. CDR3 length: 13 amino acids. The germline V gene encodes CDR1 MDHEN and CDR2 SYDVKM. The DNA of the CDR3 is TGTGCCAGCATGGGGCACAGGGGGACCGAGGAGTACTTC. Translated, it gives CASMGHRGTEEYF.

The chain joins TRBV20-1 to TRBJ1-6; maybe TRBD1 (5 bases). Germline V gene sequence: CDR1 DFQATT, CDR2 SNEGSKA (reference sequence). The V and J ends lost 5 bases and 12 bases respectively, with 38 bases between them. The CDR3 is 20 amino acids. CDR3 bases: TGCAGTGCTCGACGAATTGGGGTCGTATCTCGGACGGAGCAGGGATTACCCCTCCACTTT. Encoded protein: CSARRIGVVSRTEQGLPLHF.

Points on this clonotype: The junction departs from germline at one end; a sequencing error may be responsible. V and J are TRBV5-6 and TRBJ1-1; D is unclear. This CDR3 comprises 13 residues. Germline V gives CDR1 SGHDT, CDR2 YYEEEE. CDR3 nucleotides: TGTGCCAGCAGCCTGCCCGGGAACATTGAAGCTTTCTTT. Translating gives CASSLPGNIEAFF.

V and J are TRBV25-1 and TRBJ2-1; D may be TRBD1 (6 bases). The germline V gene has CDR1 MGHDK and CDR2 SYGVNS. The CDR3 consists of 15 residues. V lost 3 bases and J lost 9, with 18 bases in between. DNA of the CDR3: TGTGCCAGCAGTGATGGACAGAACAACCGTGGTGAGCAGTTCTTC. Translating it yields CASSDGQNNRGEQFF.

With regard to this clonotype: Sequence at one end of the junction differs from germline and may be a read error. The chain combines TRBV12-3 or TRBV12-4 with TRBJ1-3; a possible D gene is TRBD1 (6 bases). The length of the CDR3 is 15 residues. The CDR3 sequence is CASSLSAQGKNAIYF. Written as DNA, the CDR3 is TGCGCCAGCAGTCTCTCGGCACAGGGAAAAAACGCCATATATTTT.

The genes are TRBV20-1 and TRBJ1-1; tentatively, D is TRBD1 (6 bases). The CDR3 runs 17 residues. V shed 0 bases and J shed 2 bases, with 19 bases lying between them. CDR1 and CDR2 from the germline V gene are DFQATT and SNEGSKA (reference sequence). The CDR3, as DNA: TGCAGTGCTAGAGATCGTGGGCAGGGGAACATTAACACTGAAGCTTTCTTT. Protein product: CSARDRGQGNINTEAFF.

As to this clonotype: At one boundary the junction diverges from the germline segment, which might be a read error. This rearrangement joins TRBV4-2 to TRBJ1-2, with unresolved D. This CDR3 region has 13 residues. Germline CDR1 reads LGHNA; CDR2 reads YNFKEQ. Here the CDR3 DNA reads TGTACCAGCAGCCAAGAGGGAATAGGTGGCTACATCTTC. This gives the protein CTSSQEGIGGYIF.

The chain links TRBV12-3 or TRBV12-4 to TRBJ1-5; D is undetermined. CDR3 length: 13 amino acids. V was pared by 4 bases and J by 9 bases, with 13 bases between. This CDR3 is CASSSSPWPPQHF. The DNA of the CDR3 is TGTGCCAGCAGTTCGAGTCCATGGCCGCCCCAGCATTTT.

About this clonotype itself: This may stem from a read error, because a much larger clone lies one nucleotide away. Written as DNA, the CDR3 is TGTGTCAGCAGCCCCCTTGGACTTCAGGAGGAGACCCAGTACTTC. Encoded protein: CVSSPLGLQEETQYF. The chain joins TRBV28 to TRBJ2-5; D perhaps matches TRBD2 (5 bases). The CDR3 spans 15 residues. Germline loops: CDR1 MDHEN, CDR2 SYDVKM.

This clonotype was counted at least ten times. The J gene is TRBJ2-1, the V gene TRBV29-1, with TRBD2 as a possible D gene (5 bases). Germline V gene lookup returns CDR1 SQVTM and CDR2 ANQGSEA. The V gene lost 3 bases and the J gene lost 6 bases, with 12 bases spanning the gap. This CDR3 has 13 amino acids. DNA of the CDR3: TGCAGCGTTGAGACTACGACTACCAATGAGCAGTTCTTC. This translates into CSVETTTTNEQFF.

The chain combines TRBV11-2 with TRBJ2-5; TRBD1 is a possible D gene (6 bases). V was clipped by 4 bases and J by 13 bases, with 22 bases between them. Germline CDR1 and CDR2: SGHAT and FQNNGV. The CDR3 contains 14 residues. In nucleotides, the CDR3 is TGTGCCAGCAGCTCCGGACAGACCCAGGAGGCCCGGTACTTC. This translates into CASSSGQTQEARYF.

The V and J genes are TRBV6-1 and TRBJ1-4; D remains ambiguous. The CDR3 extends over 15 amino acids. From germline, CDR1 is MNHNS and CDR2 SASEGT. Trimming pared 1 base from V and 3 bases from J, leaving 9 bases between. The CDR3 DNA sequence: TGTGCCAGCAGTGAAGAGATCACTTCTAATGAAAAACTGTTTTTT. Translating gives CASSEEITSNEKLFF.

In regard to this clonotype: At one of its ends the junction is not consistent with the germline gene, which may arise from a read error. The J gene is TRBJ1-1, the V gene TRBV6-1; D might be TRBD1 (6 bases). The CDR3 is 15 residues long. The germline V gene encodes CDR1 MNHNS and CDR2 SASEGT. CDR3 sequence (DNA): TGTGCCAGCAGTGAAGGGACAGCTGCCCACACTGAAACTTTCTTT. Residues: CASSEGTAAHTETFF.

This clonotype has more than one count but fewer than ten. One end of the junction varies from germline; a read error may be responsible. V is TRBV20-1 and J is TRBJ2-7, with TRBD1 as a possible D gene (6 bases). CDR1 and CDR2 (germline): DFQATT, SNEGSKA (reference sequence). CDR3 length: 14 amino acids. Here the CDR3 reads CSATDGQSSYEQYF. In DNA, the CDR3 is TGCAGTGCTACTGATGGACAGAGCTCCTACGAACAGTACTTC.

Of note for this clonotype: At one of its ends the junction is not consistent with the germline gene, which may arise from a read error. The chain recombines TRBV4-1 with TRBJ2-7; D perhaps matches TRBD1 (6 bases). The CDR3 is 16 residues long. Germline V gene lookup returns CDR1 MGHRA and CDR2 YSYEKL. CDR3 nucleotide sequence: TGCGCCAGCACCCAAGTAGTCGGGACAAACCTCTACGAGCAGTACTTC. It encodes CASTQVVGTNLYEQYF.